Here is one T cell receptor beta chain with its context. It has no known antigen specificity. Base qualities are not provided; no much larger clone lies one nucleotide away. Peripheral blood CD8+ and CD4+ T cells from healthy donors, Susac syndrome patients and multiple sclerosis patients were profiled using high-throughput TCR beta sequencing. Treatment-naive patients with stable or active relapsing-remitting disease fulfilling revised McDonald criteria were used as multiple sclerosis controls. Bulk CD8+ and CD4+ T cells were purified magnetically by negative isolation, whereas CD8+ TEMRA cells were enriched by FACS. Blood was collected in EDTA tubes and processed within 24 hours, with PBMCs isolated through density gradient centrifugation. PBMCs intended for TCR sequencing were frozen in liquid nitrogen and were later thawed in a 37 degrees C water bath. The sorted or isolated CD4+, CD8+ and CD8+ TEMRA cells had a purity of 90% or higher.

This sample is drawn from a study of CD8 T cells in Susac syndrome (dated by TCRdb to the late 2010s). About the investigation overall: The study used repertoire sequencing to test whether antigen drove CD8+ T cell activation and differentiation in Susac syndrome. The clonality of the CD8+ T cell repertoire was compared across around twelve healthy donors, roughly 14 Susac syndrome patients and around 15 multiple sclerosis patients. Overall study results and their limits: The number of individuals in the TCR sequencing and HLA analysis was recognized as being relatively small.

According to the germline V gene, CDR1 reads SGHTA and CDR2 reads FQGNSA. The CDR3 holds 15 amino acids from the cysteine to the phenylalanine. The CDR3 DNA has 45 bases and is translated from base 1. Here V drops 5 bases and J drops 5 bases, and the junction holds 6 bases not matched to any gene. RNA was extracted with the RNeasy kit and roughly 0.5 to 1 ug was reverse transcribed using random hexamers. The immunoSEQ multiplex PCR assay, which covers 54 Vbeta and 13 Jbeta segments, was used to amplify TCR beta CDR3 regions. PCR amplification bias was corrected using a synthetic template baseline for primer optimization and computational correction. As for the authors' bioinformatics: Reads were annotated to V, D and J genes according to IMGT and were analyzed with immunoSEQ Analyzer, with only productive sequences retained. Clonality was computed as one minus Shannon entropy normalized by log2 of the number of productive unique sequences. For each patient and control, public and private clones were evaluated among the 100 most prevalent clones. A clone was defined as Susac-specific if it was absent from the healthy and MS cohorts, from some 980 published viral clones and from other ImmuneACCESS disease sequences. TCRdb reran the public reads through fastp at Q25 and MiXCR, keeping productive beta chains. CDR3 protein sequences are deduplicated, and each keeps its most common genes and DNA. TCRdb assigned the V and J calls; the authors' analysis was not used. Within this sample are fewer than 200,000 distinct CDR3 sequences, with around 95% of them counted one time only. The ten top clones hold 0.15% to 0.2% of the sample.

This clonotype was obtained from a human donor with multiple sclerosis. Material: CD8+ T cells from PBMCs. The chain is encoded by TRBV7-2 joined to TRBJ2-3, with 11 bases matching TRBD2. The CDR3 amino acid sequence is: CASSLLAGGGDTQYF. The sequence in DNA is TGTGCCAGCAGCCTGTTAGCGGGAGGGGGAGATACGCAGTATTTT.